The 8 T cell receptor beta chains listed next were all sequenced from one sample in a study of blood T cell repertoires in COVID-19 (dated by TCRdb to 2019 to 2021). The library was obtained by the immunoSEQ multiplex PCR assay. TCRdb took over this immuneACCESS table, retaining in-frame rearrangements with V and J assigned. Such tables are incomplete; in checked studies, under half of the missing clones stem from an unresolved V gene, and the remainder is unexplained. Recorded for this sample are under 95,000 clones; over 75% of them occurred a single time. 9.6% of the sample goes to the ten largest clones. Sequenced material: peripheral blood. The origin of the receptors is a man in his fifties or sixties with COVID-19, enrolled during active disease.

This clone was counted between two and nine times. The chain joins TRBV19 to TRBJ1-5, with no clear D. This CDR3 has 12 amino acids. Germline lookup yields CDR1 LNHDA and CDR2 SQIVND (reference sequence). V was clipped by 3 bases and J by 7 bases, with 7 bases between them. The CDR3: CASSMYGQPQHF. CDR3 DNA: TGTGCCAGTAGTATGTATGGCCAGCCCCAGCATTTT.

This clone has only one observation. The CDR3 coding sequence is TGTGCCAGCAGGAGGCCCGGGGGCGGGAGGGACACCGGGGAGCTGTTTTTT. The encoded protein is CASRRPGGGRDTGELFF. The J gene is TRBJ2-2, the V gene TRBV11-2; 9 bases are a match to TRBD2. With 6 bases clipped from V and 3 bases from J, the junction kept 11 bases outside the gene matches. This CDR3 is 17 amino acids long. The germline gives CDR1 SGHAT, CDR2 FQNNGV.

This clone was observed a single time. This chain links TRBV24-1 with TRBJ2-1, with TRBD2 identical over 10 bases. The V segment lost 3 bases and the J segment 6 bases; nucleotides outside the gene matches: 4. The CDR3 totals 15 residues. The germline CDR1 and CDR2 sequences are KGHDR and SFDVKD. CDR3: CATSDPSGSGNEQFF. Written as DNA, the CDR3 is TGTGCCACCAGTGATCCTAGCGGGAGCGGCAATGAGCAGTTCTTC.

The CDR3 coding sequence is TGCGCCAGCAAAGACAGGTTAAATGAAAAACTGTTTTTT. Translated, it gives CASKDRLNEKLFF. This chain uses TRBV4-1 with TRBJ1-4, with D perhaps TRBD1 (6 bases). Per the germline V gene, CDR1 is MGHRA and CDR2 is YSYEKL. The V and J ends lost 7 bases and 5 bases respectively, with 11 bases between them. This CDR3 is 13 amino acids long.

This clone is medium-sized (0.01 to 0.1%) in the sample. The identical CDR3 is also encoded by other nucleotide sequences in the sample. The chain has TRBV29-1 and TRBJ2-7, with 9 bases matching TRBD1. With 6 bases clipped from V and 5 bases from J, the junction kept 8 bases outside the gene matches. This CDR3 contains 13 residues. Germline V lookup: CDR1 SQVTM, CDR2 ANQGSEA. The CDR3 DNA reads TGCAGCGTGGCTTGGACAGGGGAGAACGAGCAGTACTTC. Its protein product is CSVAWTGENEQYF.

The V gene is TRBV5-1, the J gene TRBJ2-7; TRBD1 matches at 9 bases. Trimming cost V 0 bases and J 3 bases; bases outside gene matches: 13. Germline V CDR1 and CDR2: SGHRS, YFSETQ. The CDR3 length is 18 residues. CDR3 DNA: TGCGCCAGCAGCTTGGATTCGGGAACGACAGGGGGTTTCTACGAGCAGTACTTC. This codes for CASSLDSGTTGGFYEQYF.

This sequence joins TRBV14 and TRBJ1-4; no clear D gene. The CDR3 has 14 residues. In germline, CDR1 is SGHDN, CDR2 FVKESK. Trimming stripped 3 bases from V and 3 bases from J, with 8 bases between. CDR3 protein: CASSHGPSNEKLFF. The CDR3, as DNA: TGTGCCAGCAGCCATGGCCCGTCTAATGAAAAACTGTTTTTT. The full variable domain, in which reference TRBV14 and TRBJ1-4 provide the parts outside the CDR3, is EAGVTQFPSHSVIEKGQTVTLRCDPISGHDNLYWYRRVMGKEIKFLLHFVKESKQDESGMPNNRFLAERTGGTYSTLKVQPAELEDSGVYFCASSHGPSNEKLFFGSGTQLSVL.

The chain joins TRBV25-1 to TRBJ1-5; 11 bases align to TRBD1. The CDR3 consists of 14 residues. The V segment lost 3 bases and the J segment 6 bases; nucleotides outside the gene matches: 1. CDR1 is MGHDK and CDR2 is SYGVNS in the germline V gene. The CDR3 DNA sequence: TGTGCCAGCAGTGACGGACAGGGGGCTCAGCCCCAGCATTTT. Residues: CASSDGQGAQPQHF. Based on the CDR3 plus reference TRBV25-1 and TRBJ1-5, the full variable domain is EADIYQTPRYLVIGTGKKITLECSQTMGHDKMYWYQQDPGMELHLIHYSYGVNSTEKGDLSSESTVSRIRTEHFPLTLESARPSHTSQYLCASSDGQGAQPQHFGDGTRLSIL.